This TCR beta chain was observed in a study of blood T cell repertoires in COVID-19. For the study at large: PBMCs, B-cell-depleted T cells, or T cells were the source of the cDNA or gDNA that made up the material.

Some clones are missing from TCRdb's copy, which holds only in-frame ones; the method was immunoSEQ multiplex PCR. The table lists 300,000 to 350,000 clones, around 87% of them singletons. The TCR sequence derives from a young woman with acute COVID-19. The sequenced sample was PBMCs or T cells enriched from blood (not recorded which).

CDR3 residues: CASSLPTTSGRFSSTDTQYF. The CDR3 DNA reads as TGTGCCAGCAGCCTACCCACGACTAGCGGGCGGTTCTCTAGCACAGATACGCAGTATTTT. J is TRBJ2-3 and V is TRBV11-3, with TRBD2 identical over 10 bases. V trimming: 5 bases; J trimming: 0 bases; junction bases outside the gene matches: 17. CDR3 size: 20 residues. Germline assignment: CDR1 SGHNT and CDR2 YENEEA.